The rows below give T cell receptor beta chains drawn from one sample of a study of blood T cell repertoires in COVID-19. Clones were read by immunoSEQ multiplex PCR, and TCRdb kept only the in-frame ones, dropping some. This table has around 700,000 clones, around 90% appearing once. Sequencing used peripheral blood. All receptors come from a woman aged 18-29 years with acute or convalescent COVID-19. Both conserved end residues are part of each CDR3. The D gene is left open where the match is weak. Rows give clone size only sometimes, using once, few, many, or a class for an expanded clone.

J	D	size	V	DNA	CDR3
TRBJ1-6	TRBD1	-	TRBV18	TGTGCCAGCTCACCAGACAGGGGCGGTTCACCCCTCCACTTT	CASSPDRGGSPLHF
TRBJ1-1	-	-	TRBV3-1/TRBV3-2	TGTGCCAGCAGCCTAAAGGCGGGGCGGGACACTGAAGCTTTCTTT	CASSLKAGRDTEAFF
TRBJ1-4	-	-	TRBV6-5	TGTGCCAGCAGAAATGGCCGGGACAAGGAAAAACTGTTTTTT	CASRNGRDKEKLFF
TRBJ1-1	TRBD1	-	TRBV12-3/TRBV12-4	TGTGCCAGCAGTCATCGACAGGGATACGGTAACTTCTTT	CASSHRQGYGNFF
TRBJ1-3	-	-	TRBV21-1	TGTGCCAGCAGCCCGCCCCCCAAACATGGACTGGGAAACACCATATATTTT	CASSPPPKHGLGNTIYF
TRBJ1-4	TRBD1	-	TRBV2	TGTGCCAGGAGCGGACAGGGAATTGAAAAACTGTTTTTT	CARSGQGIEKLFF
TRBJ1-1	-	few	TRBV7-8	TGTGCCAGCAGCTCCCAGGTAGTAGCTTTCTTT	CASSSQVVAFF
TRBJ1-5	-	-	TRBV24-1	TGTGCCACCAGTGATCCCCAGATTAGCAATCAGCCCCAGCATTTT	CATSDPQISNQPQHF
TRBJ1-6	-	-	TRBV10-3	TGTGCCACCGAGGGTGTTATAGGGTCACCCCTCCACTTT	CATEGVIGSPLHF
TRBJ1-3	TRBD1	-	TRBV3-1/TRBV3-2	TGTGCCAGCAGCCATACCGCCGACAGGGTCTCTGGAAACACCATATATTTT	CASSHTADRVSGNTIYF
TRBJ1-1	-	-	TRBV2	TGTGCCAGCAGTGACAATAGCACCCCGGGAGCTTTCTTT	CASSDNSTPGAFF
TRBJ2-5	TRBD2	-	TRBV9	TGTGCCAGCAGCCCCCAGGGTAGCGGGGGGCTTGGGGAGACCCAGTACTTC	CASSPQGSGGLGETQYF
TRBJ1-1	-	-	TRBV24-1	TGTGCCACCCGAGCGCGCGGGAACACTGAAGCTTTCTTT	CATRARGNTEAFF
TRBJ1-6	TRBD1	-	TRBV7-9	TGTGCCAGCAGCCGCGGAGGGGGCCCGGAGCCCCTCCACTTT	CASSRGGGPEPLHF
TRBJ1-2	-	-	TRBV10-1	TGCGCCTGGAACGGAGTGCTCCCAAACTATGGCTACACCTTC	CAWNGVLPNYGYTF
TRBJ1-2	-	-	TRBV9	TGTGCCAGCAGTCATAGCTATGGCTACACCTTC	CASSHSYGYTF
TRBJ1-4	-	few	TRBV14	TGTGCCAGCAGCCCCGGGGGAGGGGGTGAAAAACTGTTTTTT	CASSPGGGGEKLFF
TRBJ1-1	-	-	TRBV27	TGTGCCAGCAGTTTTGTGCCACAGGGCGAGTTGGCTTTCTTT	CASSFVPQGELAFF
TRBJ1-3	-	-	TRBV3-1/TRBV3-2	TGTGCCAGCAGCGACCAGACAGCCTCTGGAAACACCATATATTTT	CASSDQTASGNTIYF
TRBJ1-1	-	-	TRBV11-2	TGTGCCAGCAGCTTAGTGGCAGGCAACACTGAAGCTTTCTTT	CASSLVAGNTEAFF
TRBJ2-7	-	-	TRBV18	TGTGCCAGCTCACGCACTCCGGGACACCCAAACTCCTACGAGCAGTACTTC	CASSRTPGHPNSYEQYF
TRBJ1-2	TRBD1	-	TRBV5-1	TGCGCCAGCAGCACCGAACAGGGGACCTATGGCTACACCTTC	CASSTEQGTYGYTF
TRBJ1-2	-	-	TRBV11-2	TGTGCCAGCAGCTACAGCACTCAGGGCGGCTATGGCTACACCTTC	CASSYSTQGGYGYTF
TRBJ1-2	TRBD1	few	TRBV14	TGTGCCAGCAGCCAAGACGTCGGGACAGCATATGGCTACACCTTC	CASSQDVGTAYGYTF
TRBJ2-7	TRBD2	-	TRBV6-4	TGTGCCAGCAGTGAAAAAGCGGGGGACTATTACGAGCAGTACTTC	CASSEKAGDYYEQYF
TRBJ1-1	-	-	TRBV6-5	TGTGCCAGCCTACAGGGTATGAACACTGAAGCTTTCTTT	CASLQGMNTEAFF
TRBJ2-1	-	few	TRBV24-1	TGTGCCACCAGTGATTTGTTCCCGATTCCAAAGCACAATGAGCAGTTCTTC	CATSDLFPIPKHNEQFF
TRBJ1-2	TRBD1	-	TRBV27	TGTGCCAGCAGTAGACAGGGGATTAAAGACTATGGCTACACCTTC	CASSRQGIKDYGYTF
TRBJ2-1	TRBD2	few	TRBV7-2	TGTGCCAGCAGCTTCACGGCGGGGGGAATTAATGAGCAGTTCTTC	CASSFTAGGINEQFF
TRBJ1-1	-	-	TRBV5-6	TGTGCCAGCAGCTTGGACAGGGTCCAGATGAACACTGAAGCTTTCTTT	CASSLDRVQMNTEAFF
TRBJ1-5	TRBD1	-	TRBV28	TGTGCCAGCAGTTTCTCGGGACAGGGGAGCAATCAGCCCCAGCATTTT	CASSFSGQGSNQPQHF
TRBJ1-1	-	-	TRBV20-1	TGCAGTCCGACCGGGACTGAAGCTTTCTTT	CSPTGTEAFF
TRBJ2-5	-	-	TRBV19	TGTGCCAGTAACTCAGGAGGGGAGACCCAGTACTTC	CASNSGGETQYF
TRBJ2-7	TRBD1	once	TRBV27	TGTGCCAGCAGTTTGGGGACAGGCTCCTACGAGCAGTACTTC	CASSLGTGSYEQYF
TRBJ1-1	-	-	TRBV4-1	TGCGCCAGCGCCCCGGGGGGAGGGTCTGGCACTGAAGCTTTCTTT	CASAPGGGSGTEAFF
TRBJ2-7	-	-	TRBV25-1	TGTGCCAGCAGTGAATCGACATTAAAACCCTACGAGCAGTACTTC	CASSESTLKPYEQYF